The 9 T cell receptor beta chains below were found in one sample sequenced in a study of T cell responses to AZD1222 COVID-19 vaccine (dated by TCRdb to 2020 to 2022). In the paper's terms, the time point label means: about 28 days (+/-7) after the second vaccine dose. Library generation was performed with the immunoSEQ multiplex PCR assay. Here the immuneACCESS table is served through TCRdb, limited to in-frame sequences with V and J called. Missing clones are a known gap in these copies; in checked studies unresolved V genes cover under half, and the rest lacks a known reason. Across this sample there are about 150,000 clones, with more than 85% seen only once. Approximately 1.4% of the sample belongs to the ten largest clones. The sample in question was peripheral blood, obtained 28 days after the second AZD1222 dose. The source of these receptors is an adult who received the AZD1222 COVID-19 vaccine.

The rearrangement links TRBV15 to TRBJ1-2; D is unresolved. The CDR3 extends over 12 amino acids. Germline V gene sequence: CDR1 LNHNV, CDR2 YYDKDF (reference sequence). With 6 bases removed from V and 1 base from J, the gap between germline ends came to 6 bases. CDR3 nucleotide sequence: TGTGCCACCAGGGGAGTTAACTATGGCTACACCTTC. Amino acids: CATRGVNYGYTF.

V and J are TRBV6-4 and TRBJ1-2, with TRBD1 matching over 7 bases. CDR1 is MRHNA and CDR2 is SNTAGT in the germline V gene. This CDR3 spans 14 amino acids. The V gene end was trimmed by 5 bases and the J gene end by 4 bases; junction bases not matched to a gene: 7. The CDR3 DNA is TGTGCCAGCAGTCCGACAGGGACTGGCTATGGCTACACCTTC. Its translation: CASSPTGTGYGYTF.

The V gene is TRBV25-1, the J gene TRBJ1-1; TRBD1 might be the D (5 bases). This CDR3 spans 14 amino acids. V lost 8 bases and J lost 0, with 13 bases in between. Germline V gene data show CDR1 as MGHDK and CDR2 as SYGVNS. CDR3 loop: CASRRDGLNTEAFF. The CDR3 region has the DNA TGTGCCAGCCGAAGGGACGGACTGAACACTGAAGCTTTCTTT.

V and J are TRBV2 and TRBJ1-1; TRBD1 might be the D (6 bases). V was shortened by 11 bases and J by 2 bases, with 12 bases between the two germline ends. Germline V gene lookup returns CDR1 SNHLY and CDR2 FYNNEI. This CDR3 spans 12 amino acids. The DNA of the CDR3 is TGTGCCGTTGGGGACACTAACACTGAAGCTTTCTTT. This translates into CAVGDTNTEAFF.

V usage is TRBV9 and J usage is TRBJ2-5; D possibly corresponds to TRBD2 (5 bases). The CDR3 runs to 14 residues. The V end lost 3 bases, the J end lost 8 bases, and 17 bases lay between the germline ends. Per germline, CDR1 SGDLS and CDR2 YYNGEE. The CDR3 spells CASSGPEARGTQYF. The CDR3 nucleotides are TGTGCCAGCAGCGGACCGGAGGCCAGAGGAACCCAGTACTTC. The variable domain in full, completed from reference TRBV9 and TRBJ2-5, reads DSGVTQTPKHLITATGQRVTLRCSPRSGDLSVYWYQQSLDQGLQFLIQYYNGEERAKGNILERFSAQQFPDLHSELNLSSLELGDSALYFCASSGPEARGTQYFGPGTRLLVL.

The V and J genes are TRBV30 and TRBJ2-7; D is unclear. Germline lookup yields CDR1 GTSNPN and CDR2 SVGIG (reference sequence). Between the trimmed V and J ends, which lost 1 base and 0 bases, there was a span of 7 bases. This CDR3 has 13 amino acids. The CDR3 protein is CAWSAPSSYEQYF. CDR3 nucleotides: TGTGCCTGGAGTGCACCGAGCTCCTACGAGCAGTACTTC. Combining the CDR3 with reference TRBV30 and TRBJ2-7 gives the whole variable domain SQTIHQWPATLVQPVGSPLSLECTVEGTSNPNLYWYRQAAGRGLQLLFYSVGIGQISSEVPQNLSASRPQDRQFILSSKKLLLSDSGFYLCAWSAPSSYEQYFGPGTRLTVT.

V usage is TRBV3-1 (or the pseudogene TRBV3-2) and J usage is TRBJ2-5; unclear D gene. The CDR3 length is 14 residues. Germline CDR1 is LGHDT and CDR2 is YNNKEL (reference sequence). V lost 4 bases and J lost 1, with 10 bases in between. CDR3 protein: CASSLRASQETQYF. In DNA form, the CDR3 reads TGTGCCAGCAGCCTACGTGCGTCCCAAGAGACCCAGTACTTC.

The CDR3 bases are TGTGCCAGCAGCGTAGACACAGGGCCCGAGACCCAGTACTTC. Its protein is CASSVDTGPETQYF. This sequence joins TRBV9 and TRBJ2-5, with a possible D match to TRBD1 (6 bases). With 0 bases removed from V and 5 bases from J, the gap between germline ends came to 11 bases. The CDR3 sequence is 14 residues long. Germline-derived CDR1 and CDR2 are SGDLS and YYNGEE. The full variable domain, with the rest looked up from reference TRBV9 and TRBJ2-5, is DSGVTQTPKHLITATGQRVTLRCSPRSGDLSVYWYQQSLDQGLQFLIQYYNGEERAKGNILERFSAQQFPDLHSELNLSSLELGDSALYFCASSVDTGPETQYFGPGTRLLVL.

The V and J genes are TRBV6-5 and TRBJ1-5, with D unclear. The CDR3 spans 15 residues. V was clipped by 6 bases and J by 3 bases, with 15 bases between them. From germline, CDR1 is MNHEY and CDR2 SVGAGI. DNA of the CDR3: TGTGCCAGCAGCCCAAAGGTGGGGTTCAATCAGCCCCAGCATTTT. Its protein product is CASSPKVGFNQPQHF.